The 14 T cell receptor beta chains listed next were all sequenced from one sample in a study of cytomegalovirus exposure and HLA in healthy donors. Libraries were prepared by immunoSEQ multiplex PCR; TCRdb keeps only in-frame clonotypes and omits some of them. The table lists more than 90,000 clones, around 88% of them singletons. Sequenced input: PBMCs. These receptors were collected from a man younger than 30 in good health and CMV-seronegative.

The chain combines TRBV19 with TRBJ1-3, with D uncertain. The CDR3 is 14 amino acids. Germline CDR1 reads LNHDA; CDR2 reads SQIVND (reference sequence). With 1 base removed from V and 1 base from J, the gap between germline ends came to 5 bases. CDR3 DNA: TGTGCCAGTAGTATAGGGACTTCTGGAAACACCATATATTTT. It translates to CASSIGTSGNTIYF.

The chain joins TRBV5-6 to TRBJ1-1, with D uncertain. Trimming stripped 6 bases from V and 0 bases from J, with 9 bases between. There are 13 residues in the CDR3. CDR1 is SGHDT, CDR2 YYEEEE, per germline. In DNA form, the CDR3 reads TGTGCCAGCACCTCGGTTGTGAACACTGAAGCTTTCTTT. It encodes CASTSVVNTEAFF.

This chain connects TRBV4-3 to TRBJ1-3; D is ambiguous. The CDR3 is 15 amino acids. The V and J ends lost 1 base and 1 base respectively, with 8 bases between them. The V gene's germline CDR1 is LGHNA and CDR2 YSLEER. CDR3 nucleotides: TGCGCCAGCAGCCAAGGAGTGTCGTCTGGAAACACCATATATTTT. It codes for CASSQGVSSGNTIYF.

The gene calls are TRBV19 and TRBJ2-5, with D possibly being TRBD1 (6 bases). CDR3 length equals 14 residues. CDR1 is LNHDA, CDR2 SQIVND, per germline (reference sequence). With 5 bases removed from V and 2 bases from J, the gap between germline ends came to 12 bases. The DNA for the CDR3 is TGTGCCAGTAGTGAGTGGACAGTTCAAGAGACCCAGTACTTC. It translates to CASSEWTVQETQYF.

The genes are TRBV7-9 and TRBJ2-1, with D unclear. In germline, CDR1 is SEHNR, CDR2 FQNEAQ (reference sequence). Trimming shortened V by 4 bases and J by 0 bases, and 10 bases separated the two germline ends. The CDR3 loop spans 15 amino acids. CDR3 residues: CASSSRPGSYNEQFF. CDR3 in DNA: TGTGCCAGCAGCTCCCGCCCGGGCTCCTACAATGAGCAGTTCTTC.

This chain connects TRBV5-4 to TRBJ2-2, with 8 positions matching TRBD1. Germline-derived CDR1 and CDR2 are SGHNT and YYREEE (reference sequence). Trimming removed 2 bases from V and 5 bases from J; junction bases left unmatched: 5. This CDR3 contains 15 residues. The DNA for the CDR3 is TGTGCCAGCAGCTTCGGACAGGGAGATACCGGGGAGCTGTTTTTT. Its protein is CASSFGQGDTGELFF.

The chain combines TRBV7-6 with TRBJ2-2; 7 bases align to TRBD1. Germline CDR1 reads SGHVS; CDR2 reads FNYEAQ. The CDR3 runs to 14 residues. Losses at the gene ends were 1 base for V and 5 bases for J; bases not matched to a gene: 1. The CDR3 spells CASSLDRGTGELFF. The CDR3 region has the DNA TGTGCCAGCAGCTTAGACAGGGGAACCGGGGAGCTGTTTTTT.

As for this clone: At one boundary the junction diverges from the germline segment, which might be a read error. The V and J genes are TRBV4-2 and TRBJ1-2; D remains unclear. The CDR3 is made up of 15 amino acids. In germline, CDR1 is LGHNA, CDR2 YNFKEQ. CDR3 loop: CASSQDSAENYVYTF. Here the CDR3 DNA reads TGTGCCAGCAGCCAAGATTCAGCGGAAAACTATGTCTACACCTTC.

CDR3 protein: CATSRVRLAGGGETQYF. The CDR3 DNA reads TGTGCCACCAGCAGAGTTCGACTAGCGGGAGGGGGGGAGACCCAGTACTTC. The chain combines TRBV15 with TRBJ2-5; 14 bases are shared with TRBD2. There are 17 residues in the CDR3. Germline CDR1 reads LNHNV; CDR2 reads YYDKDF (reference sequence). V was clipped by 1 base and J by 5 bases; unmatched bases: 6. The full variable domain, rest sourced from reference TRBV15 and TRBJ2-5, is DAMVIQNPRYQVTQFGKPVTLSCSQTLNHNVMYWYQQKSSQAPKLLFHYYDKDFNNEADTPDNFQSRRPNTSFCFLDIRSPGLGDTAMYLCATSRVRLAGGGETQYFGPGTRLLVL.

V usage is TRBV11-2 and J usage is TRBJ2-1; 11 bases fit TRBD2. The germline CDR1 and CDR2 sequences are SGHAT and FQNNGV. V shed 3 bases and J 5 bases; nucleotides not matched to a gene: 6. CDR3 length: 16 amino acids. CDR3 DNA: TGTGCCAGCAGCTTGCGTCCGGGACTAGCGGACAATGAGCAGTTCTTC. Its protein is CASSLRPGLADNEQFF.

The chain recombines TRBV9 with TRBJ2-2; no reliable D call. This CDR3 is 13 amino acids long. The V end was cut by 0 bases, the J end by 4 bases, with 4 bases between. The germline V gene has CDR1 SGDLS and CDR2 YYNGEE. DNA of the CDR3: TGTGCCAGCAGCGTAGGGCCCACCGGGGAGCTGTTTTTT. It codes for CASSVGPTGELFF.

The rearrangement links TRBV18 to TRBJ1-5, with 8 bases fitting TRBD1. Looked up from germline, CDR1 is KGHSH and CDR2 is LQKENI. The CDR3 is 15 residues long. Losses at the gene ends were 5 bases for V and 5 bases for J; bases not matched to a gene: 8. CDR3 protein: CASSGSRGPDQPQHF. CDR3 nucleotides: TGTGCCAGCTCAGGAAGCAGGGGGCCTGATCAGCCCCAGCATTTT.

V gene TRBV6-5 combines with J gene TRBJ2-3, with 10 bases aligning to TRBD2. There are 15 residues in the CDR3. Germline loops: CDR1 MNHEY, CDR2 SVGAGI. With V trimmed by 6 bases and J by 1 base, 4 bases remained unmatched. For the CDR3, the DNA is TGTGCCAGCAGGATAGGACTAGCGGGCACAGATACGCAGTATTTT. This codes for CASRIGLAGTDTQYF.

The J gene is TRBJ1-6, the V gene TRBV7-2, with TRBD1 matching 7 bases. CDR3 length: 15 amino acids. The V gene end was trimmed by 7 bases and the J gene end by 8 bases; junction bases not matched to a gene: 11. Germline lookup yields CDR1 SGHTA and CDR2 FQGNSA. The CDR3 nucleotides are TGTGCCAGCAAGATGAGGGGGCTTCGGGATTCACCCCTCCACTTT. Encoded protein: CASKMRGLRDSPLHF.